This T cell receptor beta chain was obtained from a study of HIV-infected children after antiretroviral therapy interruption. About the study: Recorded EBV and CMV exposure existed for most children.

About this clonotype itself: Its antigen is not known.

The TCR library was built from RNA with a 3' RACE protocol and unique molecular identifiers. TCRdb reprocessed the 3' RACE reads via MiXCR and lists one record per CDR3 protein. The data show approximately 89,000 distinct CDR3 sequences, roughly 6.7% seen once. As for treatment: PENTA 11 planned treatment interruption arm or continuous ART arm. At least 24 weeks of at least three-drug ART, in children 2 to 15 years. Only samples with at least 5 million viable PBMCs qualified. V was shortened by 2 bases and J by 8 bases, with 10 bases between the two germline ends. Germline V gene lookup returns CDR1 DFQATT and CDR2 SNEGSKA (reference sequence). The CDR3 has 12 residues. Study-wide results and limits: By the end of treatment interruption, naive CD4+ clonality (Gini) increased.

This chain uses TRBV20-1 with TRBJ2-1, with a weak D call TRBD2 (5 bases). This sequence originates from a pool of human donors with HIV. The starting material was CD45RA+ CD4+ T cells from PBMCs, pooled from several time points, obtained from a donor given antiretroviral therapy, either interrupted or continuous. Indicated subset: naive CD4+ CD45RA+ CD45RO- T cells. The CDR3 spells CSARNSGYEQFF. DNA for the CDR3: TGCAGTGCTAGAAACAGCGGTTATGAGCAGTTCTTC.